Here is one T cell receptor beta chain with its context. Its specificity is not known. CDR1 is MNHEY and CDR2 is SVGAGI in the germline V gene. The V end lost 10 bases, the J end lost 4 bases, and 25 bases lay between the germline ends. This CDR3 spans 16 amino acids. The authors extracted at least 6 micrograms of total RNA per sample. The sample originates from a study of blood T cells in healthy people across ages. Study-level background: The template switching approach captured approximately one barcoded beta molecule for every two T cells. Overall study findings and caveats: Roughly linear age-related decline in beta diversity appeared, significant by age approximately 40. There was no known CMV status for donors, so expanded clonotype changes were possibly confounded.

Sample-barcoded 5' priming and a J-beta primer mix drove a second PCR of 7 to 11 cycles. TCRdb recomputed calls from the 5' RACE reads with MiXCR, one row per CDR3 protein. This sample yields about 1 million distinct CDR3 sequences, of which under 55% are seen a single time; 15% to 20% belongs to the top ten. The sample taken for sequencing was blood. This receptor was taken from a woman aged 55-69 years in good health. The chain has TRBV6-5 and TRBJ1-2; D remains unclear. This CDR3 is CANRPYPSGPSYGYTF. CDR3 in DNA: TGTGCCAACAGACCATACCCCTCAGGCCCCTCCTATGGCTACACCTTC.